The subject of this entry is one T cell receptor beta chain. Only a few counts were recorded for this clonotype. The antigen it recognizes is unknown. No clone much larger than this one lies a single base away; base qualities are absent. Graves' hyperthyroidism was defined as stable when no progression to ophthalmopathy occurred over 18 months of follow-up. Hyperthyroidism patients were aged 18 to 65 years and newly diagnosed, with disease duration of less than 2 months. Patients with uncontrolled infections, other autoimmune diseases, pregnancy or lactation were excluded. Diagnoses were established on the basis of clinical symptoms, serum thyroxine and TRAb, thyroid ultrasound, and orbital computed tomography. Ficoll-Paque density gradient centrifugation was used to isolate PBMCs from around 9.1 ml of fresh peripheral blood. Total RNA was extracted using Trizol reagent, and RNA quality was assessed on an Agilent 2100 Bioanalyzer.

This sample was taken from a study of T cells in Graves' hyperthyroidism and ophthalmopathy (dated by TCRdb to about 2019). Regarding the complete study: Peripheral blood samples were taken at initial diagnosis, before any treatment was given. To identify distinguishing TCR V-J signatures, a discovery cohort of about 100 patients was used, comprising some 45 with Graves' ophthalmopathy and around 60 with stable Graves' hyperthyroidism. Whether ophthalmopathy could be predicted prospectively was tested in an independent validation cohort made up of fewer than 20 hyperthyroidism patients plus 17 patients who later progressed to ophthalmopathy. The roughly 91 discovery patients were randomly divided into training and test sets at a 7:3 ratio. In addition, the study compared T-cell repertoires in thyroid tissue and in blood from six Graves' hyperthyroidism patients. After blood sampling, hyperthyroidism patients were treated with methimazole at a starting dose of 30 mg daily, and ophthalmopathy patients were treated with high-dose intravenous methylprednisolone. The paper describes TCR Vbeta CDR3 sequencing of 130 to 150 peripheral blood samples, made up of 43 ophthalmopathy patients, around 73 hyperthyroidism patients and 17 progressor patients.

Findings and caveats that apply to the study as a whole: During validation, the model predicted progression to ophthalmopathy a median of approximately 6 months ahead of onset, with around 71% sensitivity and 72.22% specificity. A 13 V-J signature model separated ophthalmopathy from stable hyperthyroidism, with approximately 86% sensitivity and about 81% specificity in cross-validation and 80%/75% in testing. No statistical method was used to set the sample size in advance, and investigators knew the group allocation. Most expanded thyroid clonotypes (frequency above 0.001) were also detected in blood, a finding suggesting that blood repertoires may reflect thyroid immune responses.

Amplification of TCR beta CDR3 regions was carried out from RNA transcripts. The first round of RT-PCR for the TCR CDR3 was performed with the HTBI primer set and the Qiagen OneStep RT-PCR kit. A second multiplex PCR round built the libraries, followed by size selection and purification. Paired-end sequencing of the libraries was performed with 100 bp reads on an Illumina HiSeq2000. In the authors' own workflow: SOAPnuke was used to process the raw data, with reads discarded if the reads contained adapters or uncalled bases, had a mean Phred below 15, or lacked an exact constant-primer or identifier match. COPE v1.2.5 was used to merge the high-quality paired reads, and each unique nucleotide sequence was defined as a clonotype. Clonotypes were aligned to IMGT TRBV, TRBD and TRBJ reference segments using MiTCR v1.1. The analysis included only V-J combinations with a frequency above 0.0001, which together covered 99% to 99.2% of the repertoires. The TCS score was defined as the ratio of F50 (clonal expansion) to E x V (chaos), calculated using BLOSUM62-based TCRdist between CDR3 peptides within each V-J. Welch's t-statistics and random forest reduced around 550 V-J features to 10 to 15, which were used in a naive Bayes classifier (R e1071). TCRdb cleaned the public reads at Q25 with fastp, built clones with MiXCR and kept in-frame beta chains. Each entry merges the rows of one CDR3 protein and shows their most common DNA and genes. These V and J calls derive from TCRdb rather than the authors' analysis. The sample contains about 290,000 distinct CDR3 sequences, roughly 17% of them found a single time. The ten largest account for around 34% of the sample.

The specimen was blood. The sequence came from a man aged 25 to 45 with Graves' hyperthyroidism.

The CDR3 protein sequence reads: CASSQGGYYTF. The DNA sequence is given as TGTGCCAGCAGCCAAGGAGGATACTACACCTTC. The V and J segments used are TRBV3-1 and TRBJ1-2; confidence is insufficient to name the D gene. The germline V gene (reference sequence) gives CDR1 as LGHDT and CDR2 as YNNKEL. V is pared back by 1 base and J by 10 bases, with 7 bases lying between the germline termini. The CDR3 contains 11 residues, cysteine and phenylalanine counted. Only CDR3 DNA is held: 33 bases, read in frame from base 1.